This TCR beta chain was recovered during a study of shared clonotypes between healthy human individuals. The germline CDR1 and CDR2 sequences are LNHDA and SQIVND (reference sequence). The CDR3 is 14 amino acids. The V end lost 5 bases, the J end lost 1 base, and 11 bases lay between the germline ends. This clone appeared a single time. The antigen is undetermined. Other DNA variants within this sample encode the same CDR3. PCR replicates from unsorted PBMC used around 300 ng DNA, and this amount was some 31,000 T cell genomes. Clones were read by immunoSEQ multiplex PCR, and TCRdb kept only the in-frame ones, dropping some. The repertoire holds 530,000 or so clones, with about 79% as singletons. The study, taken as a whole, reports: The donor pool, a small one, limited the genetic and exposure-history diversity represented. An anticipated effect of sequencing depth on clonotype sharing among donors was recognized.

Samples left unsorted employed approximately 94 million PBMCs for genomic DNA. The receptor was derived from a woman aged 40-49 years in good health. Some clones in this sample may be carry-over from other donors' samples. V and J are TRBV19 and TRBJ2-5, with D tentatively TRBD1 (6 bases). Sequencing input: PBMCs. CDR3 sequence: CASSPGHLQETQYF. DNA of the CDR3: TGTGCCAGTAGTCCGGGACACCTCCAAGAGACCCAGTACTTC.